The 29 T cell receptor beta chains in this list originate from one sample, sequenced in a study of T cells after posttransplantation cyclophosphamide. Generated by immunoSEQ multiplex PCR, the TCRdb table keeps only in-frame clones and is missing some. The sample holds about 38,000 clones, and no clone turns up only once. Source material: PBMCs. The receptor source for this set is a man over 45 in good health, CMV-negative, and a related stem cell transplant donor.

Many counts were recorded for this clone. The chain uses TRBV5-3 and TRBJ2-1, with D perhaps matching TRBD2 (6 bases). TRBV5-3 is designated an ORF whose function remains uncertain. The CDR3 runs to 17 residues. Trimming left V 1 base short and J 10 bases short, with 24 bases between. The CDR3 protein is CARSLRRCLATLREQFF. The CDR3, as DNA: TGTGCCAGAAGCTTGAGGCGGTGTCTAGCGACCCTTCGGGAGCAGTTCTTC.

This clone was observed a few times. The DNA of the CDR3 is TGTGCCAGCAGTTCCGGGACTTCGGGCGGCTATGGCTACACCTTC. This encodes CASSSGTSGGYGYTF. This rearrangement joins TRBV6-5 to TRBJ1-2, with a possible D match to TRBD1 (5 bases). CDR1 is MNHEY, CDR2 SVGAGI, per germline. Deletions cut 4 bases from V and 4 bases from J, with 16 bases between. This CDR3 region has 15 residues.

Many counts were recorded for this clone. The chain employs TRBV4-1 and TRBJ1-5, with D possibly matching TRBD1 (6 bases). This CDR3 has 16 amino acids. Trimming removed 3 bases at V and 1 base at J, with 13 bases between. The germline CDR1 and CDR2 sequences are MGHRA and YSYEKL. Written as DNA, the CDR3 is TGCGCCAGCAGCCATAGACAGGTCAGGAGCAATCAGCCCCAGCATTTT. Translation gives CASSHRQVRSNQPQHF.

Ten or more counts support this clone. V usage is TRBV5-6 and J usage is TRBJ2-7; 8 bases are a match to TRBD1. CDR1 is SGHDT, CDR2 YYEEEE, per germline. The CDR3 is 14 amino acids. V was clipped by 3 bases and J by 3 bases; unmatched bases: 5. CDR3: CASSSGQEIYEQYF. CDR3 DNA: TGTGCCAGCAGCTCGGGACAGGAAATCTACGAGCAGTACTTC.

The chain uses TRBV15 and TRBJ2-3, with TRBD2 identical over 8 bases. CDR1 is LNHNV, CDR2 YYDKDF, per germline (reference sequence). The CDR3 is made up of 15 amino acids. Losses at the gene ends were 0 bases for V and 1 base for J; bases not matched to a gene: 0. CDR3 sequence: CATSRERGGTDTQYF. The CDR3 DNA follows: TGTGCCACCAGCAGAGAGCGGGGGGGCACAGATACGCAGTATTTT.

This clone was counted many times. The CDR3 region is CASSEAPRGNQPQHF. The CDR3 bases are TGTGCCAGCAGTGAAGCACCCAGGGGCAATCAGCCCCAGCATTTT. The chain employs TRBV6-1 and TRBJ1-5, with D possibly matching TRBD1 (5 bases). Germline CDR1 is MNHNS and CDR2 is SASEGT. Deletions cut 0 bases from V and 2 bases from J, with 8 bases between. This CDR3 is 15 amino acids long.

This clone was seen ten or more times. The gene calls are TRBV27 and TRBJ1-1; D not certain. CDR3 length: 14 residues. V lost 3 bases and J lost 2, with 10 bases in between. Germline CDR1 is MNHEY and CDR2 is SMNVEV (reference sequence). The CDR3: CASSFQNRNTEAFF. The DNA for the CDR3 is TGTGCCAGCAGTTTTCAAAATAGAAACACTGAAGCTTTCTTT.

This clone was detected many times. V usage is TRBV6-5 and J usage is TRBJ1-5; 7 bases map to TRBD1. V shed 6 bases, J shed 6 bases, and the junction held 11 bases outside the gene matches. Germline CDR1 MNHEY, CDR2 SVGAGI. The CDR3 spans 15 residues. The CDR3 coding sequence is TGTGCCAGCAGACCAGACAGGGCCCACGGTCAGCCCCAGCATTTT. Protein: CASRPDRAHGQPQHF.

This clone was seen ten or more times. V gene TRBV6-1 combines with J gene TRBJ2-7; 12 bases fit TRBD1. J gave up 7 bases and V 3 bases, and 7 bases lay outside the gene matches. CDR1 and CDR2 from the germline V gene are MNHNS and SASEGT. The CDR3 extends over 15 amino acids. The CDR3 sequence is CASSDGGQGAGEQYF. In DNA form, the CDR3 reads TGTGCCAGCAGTGATGGGGGACAGGGGGCGGGAGAGCAGTACTTC.

The chain couples TRBV7-8 to TRBJ2-3, with TRBD2 matching over 13 bases. Trimming cost V 1 base and J 6 bases; bases outside gene matches: 4. The CDR3 is made up of 16 amino acids. Germline-derived CDR1 and CDR2 are SGHVS and FQNEAQ. The CDR3 DNA reads as TGTGCCAGCAGCTTAGAACTAGCGGGGGGGGCGGATACGCAGTATTTT. Protein: CASSLELAGGADTQYF.

This clone occurred many times. The V gene is TRBV6-5, the J gene TRBJ1-2; TRBD1 might be the D (6 bases). V gave up 3 bases and J gave up 2 bases, with 10 bases separating them. The CDR3 contains 14 residues. Germline loops: CDR1 MNHEY, CDR2 SVGAGI. The CDR3 loop reads CASSYFTGNYGYTF. The CDR3 bases are TGTGCCAGCAGTTATTTTACAGGGAACTATGGCTACACCTTC.

This clone occurred many times. The J gene is TRBJ1-2, the V gene TRBV6-6; a weak D match, TRBD1 (6 bases). The V end was cut by 2 bases, the J end by 8 bases, with 15 bases between. In germline, CDR1 is MNHNY, CDR2 SVGAGI (reference sequence). The CDR3 is made up of 14 amino acids. The CDR3 DNA follows: TGTGCCAGCAGTTACAATTCAGGGGTGATGGGCTACACCTTC. This translates into CASSYNSGVMGYTF.

This clone was counted many times. The chain recombines TRBV5-1 with TRBJ2-7; 7 bases line up with TRBD2. V lost 5 bases to trimming and J lost 2 bases; unmatched junction nucleotides: 7. Germline V gives CDR1 SGHRS, CDR2 YFSETQ. The CDR3 length is 14 residues. The CDR3 DNA reads as TGCGCCAGCAGAGCGGGGCACCAAACCTACGAGCAGTACTTC. Translation: CASRAGHQTYEQYF.

This clone has a count of ten or more. J is TRBJ2-7 and V is TRBV27; 9 nucleotides agree with TRBD2. There are 14 residues in the CDR3. V lost 5 bases to trimming and J lost 5 bases; unmatched junction nucleotides: 7. Germline V gene sequence: CDR1 MNHEY, CDR2 SMNVEV (reference sequence). This chain's CDR3 is CASSRPGLADEQYF. The CDR3 DNA follows: TGTGCCAGCAGTCGGCCGGGACTAGCCGACGAGCAGTACTTC.

There are many counts of this clone. CDR3 coding DNA: TGCGCCAGCAGCTCTACCAGGGAAAAGGGTGAAGCTTTCTTT. It encodes CASSSTREKGEAFF. The V call is TRBV5-1, the J call TRBJ1-1, with D possibly TRBD1 on 5 matching bases. This CDR3 has 14 amino acids. Per germline, CDR1 SGHRS and CDR2 YFSETQ. V dropped 3 bases and J dropped 7 bases, with 16 bases sitting between them.

This clone was counted ten times or more. J is TRBJ1-1 and V is TRBV28; 7 bases line up with TRBD1. The CDR3 sequence is 12 residues long. From germline, CDR1 is MDHEN and CDR2 SYDVKM. The V gene end was trimmed by 5 bases and the J gene end by 8 bases; junction bases not matched to a gene: 5. The CDR3 is CASSAIQGEAFF. CDR3 bases: TGTGCCAGCAGTGCCATACAGGGGGAAGCTTTCTTT.

This clone was detected many times. The gene calls are TRBV11-1 and TRBJ1-4; 9 nucleotides agree with TRBD1. This CDR3 spans 14 amino acids. V lost 5 bases and J lost 6; bases outside the gene matches: 4. Looked up from germline, CDR1 is SGHAT and CDR2 is FQDESV (reference sequence). CDR3 residues: CASSRTGEDEKLFF. The CDR3 DNA is TGTGCCAGCAGCCGGACAGGGGAAGATGAAAAACTGTTTTTT.

This clone has ten or more counts. The J gene is TRBJ1-3, the V gene TRBV18; tentatively, D is TRBD1 (6 bases). Germline-derived CDR1 and CDR2 are KGHSH and LQKENI. Trimming pared 2 bases from V and 2 bases from J, leaving 10 bases between. This CDR3 contains 15 residues. In nucleotides, the CDR3 is TGTGCCAGCTCACCAACTAGGGACACTGGAAACACCATATATTTT. Its translation: CASSPTRDTGNTIYF.

This clone appeared many times. V usage is TRBV6-5 and J usage is TRBJ2-7, with D tentatively TRBD1 (5 bases). Germline V gene sequence: CDR1 MNHEY, CDR2 SVGAGI. Trimming stripped 8 bases from V and 4 bases from J, with 9 bases between. This CDR3 spans 11 amino acids. CDR3 DNA: TGTGCCAGCGGTCAGGGTTACGAGCAGTACTTC. Its translation: CASGQGYEQYF.

This clone was detected a few times. The rearrangement joins TRBV5-1 to TRBJ1-6; 7 bases are shared with TRBD1. Per the germline V gene, CDR1 is SGHRS and CDR2 is YFSETQ. This CDR3 is 15 amino acids long. The J segment lost 7 bases and the V segment lost 4 bases, leaving 8 bases of the junction unmatched. Here the CDR3 reads CASSGGTAPNSPLHF. DNA for the CDR3: TGCGCCAGCAGCGGCGGGACAGCCCCGAATTCACCCCTCCACTTT.

This clone has at least ten counts. The chain couples TRBV7-3 to TRBJ2-5; 7 bases align to TRBD2. Germline CDR1 reads SGHTA; CDR2 reads FQGTGA. The CDR3 is made up of 12 amino acids. CDR3 residues: CSAAGEVETQYF. Written as DNA, the CDR3 is TGTAGCGCGGCGGGAGAGGTAGAGACCCAGTACTTC.

V gene TRBV7-9 combines with J gene TRBJ2-7; the match to TRBD2 covers 9 bases. The CDR3 sequence is 14 residues long. Trimming at V came to 4 bases and at J to 5 bases, leaving 6 bases not matched to a gene. Germline V CDR1 and CDR2: SEHNR, FQNEAQ (reference sequence). The CDR3 DNA sequence: TGTGCCAGCAGCTCCCCGGCGGGAGGGGACGAGCAGTACTTC. This codes for CASSSPAGGDEQYF.

This clone was observed at least ten times. This sequence joins TRBV5-1 and TRBJ2-7, with D tentatively TRBD2 (5 bases). Germline V gene sequence: CDR1 SGHRS, CDR2 YFSETQ. V lost 5 bases and J lost 6, with 9 bases in between. This CDR3 is 11 amino acids long. Written as DNA, the CDR3 is TGCGCCAGCAGATCCGAGGGCGAGCAGTACTTC. This encodes CASRSEGEQYF.

This clone was seen repeatedly, ten times or more. The genes are TRBV19 and TRBJ2-2, with 8 bases aligning to TRBD1. This CDR3 is built from 13 residues. Germline V gene lookup returns CDR1 LNHDA and CDR2 SQIVND (reference sequence). J was trimmed by 4 bases and V by 10 bases; bases with no gene match: 5. In DNA form, the CDR3 reads TGTGCCACCGACAGGGGCCCCACCGGGGAGCTGTTTTTT. Its protein product is CATDRGPTGELFF.

V and J are TRBV27 and TRBJ2-5; D is undetermined. The CDR3 runs to 13 residues. Germline V gives CDR1 MNHEY, CDR2 SMNVEV (reference sequence). The V end was cut by 3 bases, the J end by 5 bases, with 10 bases between. CDR3 sequence reads: CASSFDGWETQYF. The CDR3 DNA sequence: TGTGCCAGCAGTTTCGACGGGTGGGAGACCCAGTACTTC.

This clone occurred many times. The rearrangement joins TRBV2 to TRBJ1-6; 8 bases are shared with TRBD1. This CDR3 is built from 15 residues. Trimming took 7 bases from V and 7 from J; bases not matched to a gene: 9. From germline, CDR1 is SNHLY and CDR2 FYNNEI. CDR3 sequence: CASIIGGTGNSPLHF. CDR3 sequence (DNA): TGTGCCAGCATTATCGGCGGGACAGGCAATTCACCCCTCCACTTT.

This clone was picked up many times. Mismatch with germline at one junction end may stem from a read error. V usage is TRBV2 and J usage is TRBJ2-3; possibly TRBD2 for D (7 bases). The germline gives CDR1 SNHLY, CDR2 FYNNEI. The CDR3 consists of 14 residues. CDR3 sequence: CASRGGRGTDTQYF. CDR3 DNA: TGTGCGAGCAGGGGCGGGAGAGGGACAGATACGCAGTATTTT.

The table lists this clone with many counts. This chain uses TRBV19 with TRBJ1-5; D is unresolved. The length of the CDR3 is 13 residues. Germline lookup yields CDR1 LNHDA and CDR2 SQIVND (reference sequence). Between the trimmed V and J ends, which lost 10 bases and 2 bases, there was a span of 12 bases. Here the CDR3 DNA reads TGTGCCACCCTAGGAGGAGGCAATCAGCCCCAGCATTTT. Residues: CATLGGGNQPQHF.

This clone was seen many times. The chain is built from TRBV15 and TRBJ1-5; tentatively, D is TRBD1 (6 bases). Germline V lookup: CDR1 LNHNV, CDR2 YYDKDF (reference sequence). The CDR3 runs to 14 residues. Trimming took 8 bases from V and 5 from J, leaving 16 bases between them. The CDR3 coding sequence is TGTGCCACCGCCGCTGGGGGGGCTTATCAGCCCCAGCATTTT. Amino acids: CATAAGGAYQPQHF.